Below, one TCR beta chain is given with its context. The antigen remains unidentified. Libraries for TCRalpha and TCRbeta carried sample barcodes and unique molecular identifiers via 5'RACE. Each CDR3 protein is one row after TCRdb ran MiXCR on the 5' RACE reads. The sample holds hundreds of thousands of distinct CDR3 sequences, around a fifth seen once. The CDR3 consists of 17 residues. Germline trimming cut 7 bases from V and 5 bases from J; bases unmatched to any gene: 13. CDR1 MDHEN and CDR2 SYDVKM come from the germline V gene. The entry originates in a study of T-cell memory formation after mild COVID-19. Study-level points and caveats: Confirmation of SARS-CoV-2 specificity was lacking for second-wave clones peaking day 37.

Material for sequencing was PBMCs or a T cell subset sorted from them (not recorded which). The chain links TRBV28 to TRBJ2-3; 12 bases line up with TRBD2. The source is a young man who had mild COVID-19 (a few samples of this study predate the infection). Cell type and time point are not known. The CDR3 sequence is CASTLGASGGAIDTQYF. CDR3 coding DNA: TGTGCCAGCACCCTAGGGGCTAGCGGGGGGGCCATAGATACGCAGTATTTT.